This T cell receptor beta chain stems from a study of response to subunit inactivated influenza vaccine. CDR1 is SQVTM, CDR2 ANQGSEA, per germline. Trimming cost V 3 bases and J 6 bases; bases outside gene matches: 14. This CDR3 is built from 17 residues. TCRdb reprocessed the RT-PCR reads via MiXCR and lists one record per CDR3 protein. This table holds 750,000 to 850,000 distinct CDR3 sequences, around 20% found once. The V gene is TRBV29-1, the J gene TRBJ2-3, with 11 bases aligning to TRBD2. The TCR sequence derives from a man aged 45-65 years who received an inactivated influenza vaccine. Source: PBMCs from blood, taken around 5 days after vaccination. DNA of the CDR3: TGCAGCGTTGATGGGACTAGCGGAACCATCGGGTCCGATACGCAGTATTTT. Amino acid sequence: CSVDGTSGTIGSDTQYF.